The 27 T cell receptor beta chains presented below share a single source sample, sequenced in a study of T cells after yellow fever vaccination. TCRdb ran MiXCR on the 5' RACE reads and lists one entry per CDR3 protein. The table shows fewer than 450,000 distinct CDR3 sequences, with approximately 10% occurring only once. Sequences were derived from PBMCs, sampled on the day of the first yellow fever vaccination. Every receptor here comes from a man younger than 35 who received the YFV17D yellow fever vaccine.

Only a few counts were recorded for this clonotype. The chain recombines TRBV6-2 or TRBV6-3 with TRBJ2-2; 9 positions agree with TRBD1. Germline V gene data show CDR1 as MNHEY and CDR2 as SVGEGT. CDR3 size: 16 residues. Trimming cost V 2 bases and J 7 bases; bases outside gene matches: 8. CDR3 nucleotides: TGTGCCAGCAGTTACGGACAGGGGTCTTCCGTCGGGGAGCTGTTTTTT. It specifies CASSYGQGSSVGELFF.

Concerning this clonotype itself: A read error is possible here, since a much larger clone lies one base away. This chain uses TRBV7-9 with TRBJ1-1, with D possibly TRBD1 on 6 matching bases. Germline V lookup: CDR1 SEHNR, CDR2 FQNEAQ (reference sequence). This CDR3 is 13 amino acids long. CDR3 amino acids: CASRLAGEGEAFF. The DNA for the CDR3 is TGTGCCAGCAGATTAGCAGGGGAAGGTGAAGCTTTCTTT.

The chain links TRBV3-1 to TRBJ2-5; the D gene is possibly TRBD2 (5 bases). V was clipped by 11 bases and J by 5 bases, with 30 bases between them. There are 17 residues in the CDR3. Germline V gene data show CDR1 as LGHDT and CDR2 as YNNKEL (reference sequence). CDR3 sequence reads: CACTKEVTWIPAETQYF. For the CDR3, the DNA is TGTGCCTGCACCAAGGAGGTCACGTGGATACCCGCGGAGACCCAGTACTTC.

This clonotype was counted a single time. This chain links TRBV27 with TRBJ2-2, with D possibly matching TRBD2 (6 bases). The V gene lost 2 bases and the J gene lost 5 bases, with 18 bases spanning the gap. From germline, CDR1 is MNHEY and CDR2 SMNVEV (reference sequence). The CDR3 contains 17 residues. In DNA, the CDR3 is TGTGCCAGCAGTTTAAGGAGGGGCGGTAAGGGGACCGGGGAGCTGTTTTTT. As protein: CASSLRRGGKGTGELFF.

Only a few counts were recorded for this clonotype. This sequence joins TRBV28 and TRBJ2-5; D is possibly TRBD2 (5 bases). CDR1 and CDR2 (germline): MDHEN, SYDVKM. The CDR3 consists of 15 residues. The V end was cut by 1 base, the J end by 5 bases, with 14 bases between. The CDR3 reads CASSLFGLSVETQYF. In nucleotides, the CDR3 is TGTGCCAGCAGTTTATTTGGGCTTAGCGTGGAGACCCAGTACTTC.

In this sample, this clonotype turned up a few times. CDR3 loop: CASLVQAKNIQYF. The CDR3 DNA sequence: TGTGCCAGCTTGGTACAGGCCAAAAACATTCAGTACTTC. This chain uses TRBV25-1 with TRBJ2-4; D unresolved. The CDR3 sequence is 13 residues long. V dropped 8 bases and J dropped 1 base, with 9 bases sitting between them. The germline CDR1 and CDR2 sequences are MGHDK and SYGVNS. Together with reference TRBV25-1 and TRBJ2-4, the CDR3 gives the full variable domain: EADIYQTPRYLVIGTGKKITLECSQTMGHDKMYWYQQDPGMELHLIHYSYGVNSTEKGDLSSESTVSRIRTEHFPLTLESARPSHTSQYLCASLVQAKNIQYFGAGTRLSVL.

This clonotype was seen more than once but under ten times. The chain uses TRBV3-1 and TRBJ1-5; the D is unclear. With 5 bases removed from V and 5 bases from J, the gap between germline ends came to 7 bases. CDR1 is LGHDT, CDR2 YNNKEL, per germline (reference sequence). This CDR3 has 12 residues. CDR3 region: CASSSYDQPQHF. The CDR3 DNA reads TGTGCCAGCAGCAGCTACGATCAGCCCCAGCATTTT.

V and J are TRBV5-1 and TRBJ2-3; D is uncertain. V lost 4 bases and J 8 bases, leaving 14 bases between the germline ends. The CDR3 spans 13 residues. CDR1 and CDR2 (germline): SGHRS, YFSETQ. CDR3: CASSAAPTPTQYF. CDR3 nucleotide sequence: TGCGCCAGCAGCGCGGCCCCAACTCCTACGCAGTATTTT.

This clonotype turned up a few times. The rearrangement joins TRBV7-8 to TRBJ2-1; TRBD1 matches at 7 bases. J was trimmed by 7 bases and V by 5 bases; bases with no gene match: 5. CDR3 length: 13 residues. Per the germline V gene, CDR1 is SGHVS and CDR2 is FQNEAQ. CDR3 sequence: CASSQTGDNEQFF. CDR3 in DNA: TGTGCCAGCAGCCAAACAGGGGATAATGAGCAGTTCTTC. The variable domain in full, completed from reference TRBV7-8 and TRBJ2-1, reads GAGVSQSPRYKVAKRGQDVALRCDPISGHVSLFWYQQALGQGPEFLTYFQNEAQLDKSGLPSDRFFAERPEGSVSTLKIQRTQQEDSAVYLCASSQTGDNEQFFGPGTRLTVL.

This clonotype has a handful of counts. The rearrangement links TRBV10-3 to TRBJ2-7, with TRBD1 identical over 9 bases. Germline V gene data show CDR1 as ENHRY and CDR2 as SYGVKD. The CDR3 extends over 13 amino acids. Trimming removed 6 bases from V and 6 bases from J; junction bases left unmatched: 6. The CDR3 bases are TGTGCCATCAGCCGGACAGGGGTAACCGAGCAGTACGTC. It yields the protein CAISRTGVTEQYV.

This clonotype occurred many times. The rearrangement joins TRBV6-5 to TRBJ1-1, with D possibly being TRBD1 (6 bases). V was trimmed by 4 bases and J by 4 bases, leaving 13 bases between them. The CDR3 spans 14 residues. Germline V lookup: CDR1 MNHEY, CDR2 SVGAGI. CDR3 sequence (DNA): TGTGCCAGCAGTTCCAAGCAGGGGTTCACTGAAGCTTTCTTT. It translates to CASSSKQGFTEAFF.

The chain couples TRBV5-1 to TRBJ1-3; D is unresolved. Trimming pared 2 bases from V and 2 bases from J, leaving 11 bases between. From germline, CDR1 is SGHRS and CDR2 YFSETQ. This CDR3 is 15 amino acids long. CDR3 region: CASSFGGLTGNTIYF. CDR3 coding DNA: TGCGCCAGCAGCTTCGGTGGGCTCACTGGAAACACCATATATTTT.

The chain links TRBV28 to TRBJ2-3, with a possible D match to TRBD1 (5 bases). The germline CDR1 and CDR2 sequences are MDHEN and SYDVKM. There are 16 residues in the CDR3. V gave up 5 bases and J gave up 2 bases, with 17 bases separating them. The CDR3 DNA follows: TGTGCCAGCAGTGCCCCAGGGCCCGTACACACAGATACGCAGTATTTT. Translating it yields CASSAPGPVHTDTQYF.

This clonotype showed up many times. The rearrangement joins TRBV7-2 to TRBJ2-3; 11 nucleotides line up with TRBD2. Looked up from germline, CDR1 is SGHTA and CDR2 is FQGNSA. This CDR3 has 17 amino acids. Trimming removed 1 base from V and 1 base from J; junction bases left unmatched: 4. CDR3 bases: TGTGCCAGCAGCTTAGGTGTTAGCGGGGGGGGCACAGATACGCAGTATTTT. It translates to CASSLGVSGGGTDTQYF. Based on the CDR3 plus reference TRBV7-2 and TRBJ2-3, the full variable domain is GAGVSQSPSNKVTEKGKDVELRCDPISGHTALYWYRQSLGQGLEFLIYFQGNSAPDKSGLPSDRFSAERTGGSVSTLTIQRTQQEDSAVYLCASSLGVSGGGTDTQYFGPGTRLTVL.

The CDR3 loop reads CASSTPQGTGELFF. As DNA, the CDR3 is TGTGCCAGCAGCACCCCCCAGGGTACCGGGGAGCTGTTTTTT. The gene calls are TRBV5-4 and TRBJ2-2, with D maybe TRBD1 (5 bases). CDR1 and CDR2 from the germline V gene are SGHNT and YYREEE (reference sequence). The V end was cut by 4 bases, the J end by 5 bases, with 12 bases between. This CDR3 is 14 amino acids long.

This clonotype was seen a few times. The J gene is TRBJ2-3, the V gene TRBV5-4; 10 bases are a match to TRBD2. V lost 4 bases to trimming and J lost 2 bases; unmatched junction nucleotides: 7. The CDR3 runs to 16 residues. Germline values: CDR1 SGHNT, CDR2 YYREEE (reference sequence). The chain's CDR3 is CASSEVSGGPTDTQYF. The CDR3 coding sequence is TGTGCCAGCAGCGAAGTTAGCGGGGGGCCCACAGATACGCAGTATTTT.

CDR3 nucleotides: TGTGCTAGTGGTTTTGGCGGGGGACCCTACGAGCAGTACTTC. It encodes CASGFGGGPYEQYF. This chain joins TRBV12-5 and TRBJ2-7; 7 bases match TRBD2. The CDR3 is made up of 14 amino acids. The trim removed 3 bases at V and 2 bases at J, leaving 4 bases unmatched. The germline V gene encodes CDR1 LGHNT and CDR2 FRNRAP.

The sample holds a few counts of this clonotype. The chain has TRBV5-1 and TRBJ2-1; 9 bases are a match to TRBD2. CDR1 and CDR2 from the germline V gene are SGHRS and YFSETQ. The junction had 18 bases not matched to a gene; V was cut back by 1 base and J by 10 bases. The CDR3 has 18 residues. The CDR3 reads CASSLLAGRRGGPREQFF. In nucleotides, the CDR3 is TGCGCCAGCAGCTTGTTGGCAGGGAGGCGGGGGGGACCCAGGGAGCAGTTCTTC.

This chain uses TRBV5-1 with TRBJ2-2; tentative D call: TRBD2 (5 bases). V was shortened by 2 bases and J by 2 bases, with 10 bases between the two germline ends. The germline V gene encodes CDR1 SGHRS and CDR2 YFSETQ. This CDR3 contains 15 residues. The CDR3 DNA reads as TGCGCCAGCAGCTTCTCGACGGGAAACACCGGGGAGCTGTTTTTT. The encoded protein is CASSFSTGNTGELFF.

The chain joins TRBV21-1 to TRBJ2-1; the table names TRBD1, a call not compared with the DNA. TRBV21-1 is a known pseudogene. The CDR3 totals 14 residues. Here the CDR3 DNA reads TGTGCCACCGGGGCAGGTCCGATCGGCAATGAGCAGTTCTTC. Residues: CATGAGPIGNEQFF.

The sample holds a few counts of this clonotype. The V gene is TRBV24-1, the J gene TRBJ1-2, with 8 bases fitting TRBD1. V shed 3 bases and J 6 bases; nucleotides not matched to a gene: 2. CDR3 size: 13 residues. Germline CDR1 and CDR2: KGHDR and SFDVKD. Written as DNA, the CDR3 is TGTGCCACCAGTGATGGACAGGGTGATGGCTACACCTTC. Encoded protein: CATSDGQGDGYTF.

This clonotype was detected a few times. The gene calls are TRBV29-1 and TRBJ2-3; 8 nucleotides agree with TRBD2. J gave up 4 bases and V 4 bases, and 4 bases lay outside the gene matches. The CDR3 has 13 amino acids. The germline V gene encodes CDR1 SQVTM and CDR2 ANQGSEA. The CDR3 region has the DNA TGCAGCGTTGCCCGGGGGGGCTCAGATACGCAGTATTTT. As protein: CSVARGGSDTQYF.

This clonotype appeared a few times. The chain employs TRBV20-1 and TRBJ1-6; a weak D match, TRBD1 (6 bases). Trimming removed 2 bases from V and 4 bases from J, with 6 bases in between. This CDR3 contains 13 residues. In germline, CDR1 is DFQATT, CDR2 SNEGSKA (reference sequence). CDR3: CSARQGYNSPLHF. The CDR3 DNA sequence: TGCAGTGCTAGACAGGGGTATAATTCACCCCTCCACTTT.

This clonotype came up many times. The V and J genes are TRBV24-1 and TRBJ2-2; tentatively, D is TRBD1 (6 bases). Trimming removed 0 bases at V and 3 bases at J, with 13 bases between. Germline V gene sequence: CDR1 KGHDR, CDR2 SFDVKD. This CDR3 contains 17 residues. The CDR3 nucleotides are TGTGCCACCAGTGATTTGAGTGCAGGGGCGTACACCGGGGAGCTGTTTTTT. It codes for CATSDLSAGAYTGELFF.

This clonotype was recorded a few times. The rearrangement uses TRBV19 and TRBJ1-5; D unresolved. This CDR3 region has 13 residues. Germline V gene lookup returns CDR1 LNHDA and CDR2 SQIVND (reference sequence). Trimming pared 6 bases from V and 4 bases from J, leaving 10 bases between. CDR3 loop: CASRAGNNQPQHF. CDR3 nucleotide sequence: TGTGCCAGTAGGGCAGGAAATAATCAGCCCCAGCATTTT.

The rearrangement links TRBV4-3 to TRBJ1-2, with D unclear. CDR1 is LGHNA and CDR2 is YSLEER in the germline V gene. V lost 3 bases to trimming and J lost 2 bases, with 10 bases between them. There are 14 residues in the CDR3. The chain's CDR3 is CASSQTGRNYGYTF. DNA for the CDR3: TGCGCCAGCAGCCAGACGGGGAGGAACTATGGCTACACCTTC.

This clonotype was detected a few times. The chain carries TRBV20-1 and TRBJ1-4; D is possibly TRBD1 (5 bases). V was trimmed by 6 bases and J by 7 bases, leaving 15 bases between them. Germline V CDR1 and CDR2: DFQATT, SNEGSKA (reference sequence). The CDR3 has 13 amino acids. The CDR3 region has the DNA TGCAGTGCCGGTTCCCAGGGAGGTGAAAAACTGTTTTTT. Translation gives CSAGSQGGEKLFF.